The 22 T cell receptor beta chains reported below all come from one sample, sequenced in a study of OX40 agonist ivuxolimab in advanced cancers. Profiling relied on immunoSEQ multiplex PCR, and the TCRdb table lists in-frame clones only, not all of them. The sample includes 60,000 to 70,000 clones, 82% of them seen just once. This sample comprised CD4+ or CD8+ T cells sorted from blood, obtained in a trial of the OX40 agonist ivuxolimab. Every receptor here comes from an adult with an advanced solid tumor such as melanoma, head and neck, liver or kidney cancer.

This clone was seen a few times. This rearrangement joins TRBV7-9 to TRBJ2-7, with 9 bases matching TRBD1. This CDR3 has 15 residues. V lost 5 bases, J lost 3 bases, and 8 bases stayed unmatched. Germline V CDR1 and CDR2: SEHNR, FQNEAQ (reference sequence). CDR3 coding DNA: TGTGCCAGCAGCGCCGAGGACAGGGGAGTCTACGAGCAGTACGTC. This encodes CASSAEDRGVYEQYV.

This chain uses TRBV18 with TRBJ2-5; 9 bases align to TRBD1. Germline CDR1 KGHSH, CDR2 LQKENI. This CDR3 is built from 16 residues. The V segment lost 4 bases and the J segment 4 bases; nucleotides outside the gene matches: 10. The CDR3 reads CASSLSTGGSGETQYF. CDR3 coding DNA: TGTGCCAGCTCACTATCAACAGGGGGCTCAGGAGAGACCCAGTACTTC.

The V gene is TRBV28, the J gene TRBJ1-2; D might be TRBD1 (5 bases). Trimming stripped 7 bases from V and 6 bases from J, with 27 bases between. Per germline, CDR1 MDHEN and CDR2 SYDVKM. The CDR3 runs to 17 residues. The CDR3 reads CASTSGYGAHRGDGYTF. The CDR3 DNA reads as TGTGCCAGCACCTCCGGTTACGGGGCTCACCGAGGTGATGGCTACACCTTC.

This clone was seen once. The CDR3 coding sequence is TGCGCCAGCAGCCAAGGCCCGCGGGAGCAGTTCTTC. The encoded protein is CASSQGPREQFF. The chain is built from TRBV4-3 and TRBJ2-1; D is unresolved. CDR3 size: 12 residues. Trimming pared 1 base from V and 10 bases from J, leaving 8 bases between. The V gene's germline CDR1 is LGHNA and CDR2 YSLEER.

This chain joins TRBV7-2 and TRBJ1-5; D is possibly TRBD1 (6 bases). The germline V and J ends were trimmed by 5 bases and 5 bases, with 16 bases remaining between them. CDR3 length: 15 residues. Germline loops: CDR1 SGHTA, CDR2 FQGNSA. The chain's CDR3 is CASSEDRIFYQPQHF. The CDR3 DNA is TGTGCCAGCAGCGAAGACAGGATCTTCTATCAGCCCCAGCATTTT.

The CDR3 region has the DNA TGTGCCAGCAGTTTAAAACGCCGGGGGGGCGGCACAGATACGCAGTATTTT. Translated, it gives CASSLKRRGGGTDTQYF. The J gene is TRBJ2-3, the V gene TRBV27; 8 bases align to TRBD2. The trim removed 2 bases at V and 1 base at J, leaving 8 bases unmatched. CDR1 and CDR2 (germline): MNHEY, SMNVEV (reference sequence). There are 17 residues in the CDR3.

This clone was counted a single time. The chain has TRBV21-1 and TRBJ2-1; the table's D call TRBD1 went unverified against the DNA. TRBV21-1 counts as a pseudogene. This CDR3 region has 15 residues. The DNA of the CDR3 is TGTGCCAGCAGCAAAGCCCGAGACAAGACCAATGAGCAGTTCTTC. This codes for CASSKARDKTNEQFF.

The chain uses TRBV28 and TRBJ2-7, with 10 bases identical to TRBD1. The V segment lost 4 bases and the J segment 2 bases; nucleotides outside the gene matches: 14. The germline V gene has CDR1 MDHEN and CDR2 SYDVKM. There are 18 residues in the CDR3. CDR3 in amino acids: CASSSPGTGVNLAYEQYF. The CDR3 nucleotides are TGTGCCAGCAGTTCACCCGGGACAGGGGTAAATCTAGCCTACGAGCAGTACTTC.

J is TRBJ2-2 and V is TRBV4-2, with 8 bases fitting TRBD1. This CDR3 contains 18 residues. Germline CDR1 LGHNA, CDR2 YNFKEQ. With V trimmed by 3 bases and J by 4 bases, 13 bases remained unmatched. The CDR3 spells CASSQFLQGARGTGELFF. CDR3 nucleotide sequence: TGTGCCAGCAGCCAGTTCCTCCAGGGGGCAAGGGGCACCGGGGAGCTGTTTTTT.

The chain links TRBV5-5 to TRBJ2-1; tentatively, D is TRBD1 (6 bases). V was cut by 1 base and J by 0 bases, with 8 bases left in between. The CDR3 has 15 residues. CDR1 and CDR2 (germline): SGHKS, YYEKEE (reference sequence). The CDR3, as DNA: TGTGCCAGCAGCTTGACAGGGAGCTCCTACAATGAGCAGTTCTTC. Translation gives CASSLTGSSYNEQFF. The full variable domain, with the rest looked up from reference TRBV5-5 and TRBJ2-1, is DAGVTQSPTHLIKTRGQQVTLRCSPISGHKSVSWYQQVLGQGPQFIFQYYEKEERGRGNFPDRFSARQFPNYSSELNVNALLLGDSALYLCASSLTGSSYNEQFFGPGTRLTVL.

This clone came up once. The chain has TRBV5-4 and TRBJ2-7; 8 bases agree with TRBD1. Trimming at V came to 4 bases and at J to 5 bases, leaving 14 bases not matched to a gene. Looked up from germline, CDR1 is SGHNT and CDR2 is YYREEE (reference sequence). The CDR3 totals 16 residues. The CDR3 sequence is CASSQEDGQGIHEQYF. The CDR3 coding sequence is TGTGCCAGCAGCCAAGAAGACGGACAGGGCATCCACGAGCAGTACTTC. Full variable domain (outside the CDR3, taken from reference TRBV5-4 and TRBJ2-7): ETGVTQSPTHLIKTRGQQVTLRCSSQSGHNTVSWYQQALGQGPQFIFQYYREEENGRGNFPPRFSGLQFPNYSSELNVNALELDDSALYLCASSQEDGQGIHEQYFGPGTRLTVT.

The chain joins TRBV5-6 to TRBJ1-2, with a weak D call TRBD1 (6 bases). CDR1 and CDR2 from the germline V gene are SGHDT and YYEEEE. The CDR3 sequence is 15 residues long. Trimming stripped 0 bases from V and 3 bases from J, with 12 bases between. CDR3 in amino acids: CASSLVRRGDYGYTF. The CDR3 nucleotides read TGTGCCAGCAGCTTGGTTCGGAGGGGGGACTATGGCTACACCTTC.

This chain uses TRBV7-9 with TRBJ2-7; 10 nucleotides align to TRBD2. With V trimmed by 3 bases and J by 2 bases, 4 bases remained unmatched. This CDR3 has 15 amino acids. Germline values: CDR1 SEHNR, CDR2 FQNEAQ (reference sequence). For the CDR3, the DNA is TGTGCCAGCAGCTTCGACGGACTAGCGGCCTACGAGCAGTACTTC. Protein sequence: CASSFDGLAAYEQYF.

This clone was counted once. The chain carries TRBV27 and TRBJ1-5; D uncertain. This CDR3 is 20 amino acids long. Trimming cost V 0 bases and J 7 bases, with 28 bases left between them. Germline values: CDR1 MNHEY, CDR2 SMNVEV (reference sequence). The CDR3 DNA reads as TGTGCCAGCAGTTTATCTGATCGGGGTATCGGAATAATAATCAACCAGCCCCAGCATTTT. It encodes CASSLSDRGIGIIINQPQHF.

The chain has TRBV4-1 and TRBJ1-1; the D gene is possibly TRBD1 (5 bases). The length of the CDR3 is 14 residues. The V gene lost 5 bases and the J gene lost 7 bases, with 17 bases spanning the gap. Germline V gives CDR1 MGHRA, CDR2 YSYEKL. The CDR3 loop is CASSYAGTLSEAFF. In DNA, the CDR3 is TGCGCCAGCAGCTACGCCGGGACGCTGAGTGAAGCTTTCTTT.

This rearrangement joins TRBV7-9 to TRBJ2-3; D remains ambiguous. V lost 1 base and J lost 1, with 3 bases in between. The CDR3 has 13 amino acids. Germline loops: CDR1 SEHNR, CDR2 FQNEAQ (reference sequence). CDR3 amino acids: CASSLVGTDTQYF. Written as DNA, the CDR3 is TGTGCCAGCAGCTTAGTGGGCACAGATACGCAGTATTTT.

CDR3 in DNA: TGCAGCGCCTACGTTGGGACGGATAGCACAGATACGCAGTATTTT. Protein: CSAYVGTDSTDTQYF. This chain connects TRBV29-1 to TRBJ2-3; D might be TRBD1 or TRBD2, each matching 5 bases. Germline CDR1 SQVTM, CDR2 ANQGSEA. Trimming took 7 bases from V and 0 from J, leaving 17 bases between them. The CDR3 has 15 amino acids.

J is TRBJ2-7 and V is TRBV14; D is uncertain. Germline values: CDR1 SGHDN, CDR2 FVKESK. The V and J ends lost 4 bases and 2 bases respectively, with 6 bases between them. The CDR3 consists of 12 residues. The CDR3 loop is CASSRVTYEQYV. The DNA of the CDR3 is TGTGCCAGCAGCCGAGTAACCTACGAGCAGTACGTC.

The CDR3 loop reads CASSDRVDGNTIYF. The CDR3 coding sequence is TGTGCCAGCAGCGACAGGGTGGATGGAAACACCATATATTTT. This chain connects TRBV9 to TRBJ1-3; D may be TRBD1 (6 bases). The germline V gene encodes CDR1 SGDLS and CDR2 YYNGEE. This CDR3 is 14 amino acids long. V lost 3 bases, J lost 3 bases, and 10 bases lay in between.

The rearrangement links TRBV29-1 to TRBJ1-1, with D possibly being TRBD1 (5 bases). Germline V CDR1 and CDR2: SQVTM, ANQGSEA. With 8 bases removed from V and 1 base from J, the gap between germline ends came to 11 bases. This CDR3 region has 12 residues. This chain's CDR3 is CSTRDGNTEAFF. CDR3 in DNA: TGCAGCACGAGGGACGGGAACACTGAAGCTTTCTTT.

This chain connects TRBV19 to TRBJ1-2, with D perhaps TRBD1 (6 bases). CDR1 is LNHDA, CDR2 SQIVND, per germline (reference sequence). Trimming took off 0 bases at V and 6 bases at J, with 8 bases between the two ends. The CDR3 has 13 amino acids. The CDR3 sequence: CASSIEGADGYTF. CDR3 bases: TGTGCCAGTAGTATAGAGGGGGCCGATGGCTACACCTTC.

V gene TRBV11-3 combines with J gene TRBJ2-1; a weak D match, TRBD1 (6 bases). Per germline, CDR1 SGHNT and CDR2 YENEEA. The CDR3 extends over 15 amino acids. V lost 0 bases, J lost 8 bases, and 14 bases lay in between. CDR3 DNA sequence: TGTGCCAGCAGCTTAGATTGGACAGTGGGTGATGAGCAGTTCTTC. Translated: CASSLDWTVGDEQFF. Filled out from reference TRBV11-3 and TRBJ2-1, the complete variable domain reads EAGVVQSPRYKIIEKKQPVAFWCNPISGHNTLYWYLQNLGQGPELLIRYENEEAVDDSQLPKDRFSAERLKGVDSTLKIQPAELGDSAVYLCASSLDWTVGDEQFFGPGTRLTVL.